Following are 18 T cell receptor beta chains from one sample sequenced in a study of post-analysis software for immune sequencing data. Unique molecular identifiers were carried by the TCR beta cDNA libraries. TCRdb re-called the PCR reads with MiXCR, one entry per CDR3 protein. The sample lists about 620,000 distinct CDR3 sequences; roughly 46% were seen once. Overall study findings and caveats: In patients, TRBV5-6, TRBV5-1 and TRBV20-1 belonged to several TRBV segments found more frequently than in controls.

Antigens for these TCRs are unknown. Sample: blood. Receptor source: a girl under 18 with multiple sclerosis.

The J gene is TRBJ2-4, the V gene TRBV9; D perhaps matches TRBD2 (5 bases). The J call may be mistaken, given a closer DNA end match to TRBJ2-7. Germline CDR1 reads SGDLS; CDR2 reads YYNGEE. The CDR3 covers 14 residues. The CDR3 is CASSAGLENYEQYF. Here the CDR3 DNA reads TGTGCCAGCAGCGCCGGACTTGAAAACTACGAGCAGTACTTC.

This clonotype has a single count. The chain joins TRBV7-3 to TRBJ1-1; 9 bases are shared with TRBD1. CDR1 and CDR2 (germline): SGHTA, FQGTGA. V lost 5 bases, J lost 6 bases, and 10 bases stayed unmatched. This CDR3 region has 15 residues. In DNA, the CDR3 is TGTGCCAGCAGCCCCAGAGGGACAGGGCGCCCTGAAGCTTTCTTT. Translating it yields CASSPRGTGRPEAFF.

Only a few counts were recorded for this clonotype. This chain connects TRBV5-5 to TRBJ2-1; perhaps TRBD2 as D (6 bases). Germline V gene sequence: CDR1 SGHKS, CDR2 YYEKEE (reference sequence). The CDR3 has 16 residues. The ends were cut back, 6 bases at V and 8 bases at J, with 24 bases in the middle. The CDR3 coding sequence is TGTGCCAGCAAACCCCGTGGCCTAGCGTCGGACGATGAGCAGTTCTTC. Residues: CASKPRGLASDDEQFF.

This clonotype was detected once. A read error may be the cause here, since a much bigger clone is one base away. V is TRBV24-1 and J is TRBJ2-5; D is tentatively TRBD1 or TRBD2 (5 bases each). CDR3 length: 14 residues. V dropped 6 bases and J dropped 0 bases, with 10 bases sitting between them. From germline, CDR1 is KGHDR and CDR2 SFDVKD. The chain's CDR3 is CATSSSRDQETQYF. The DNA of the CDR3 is TGTGCCACCAGTTCTAGCAGGGACCAAGAGACCCAGTACTTC.

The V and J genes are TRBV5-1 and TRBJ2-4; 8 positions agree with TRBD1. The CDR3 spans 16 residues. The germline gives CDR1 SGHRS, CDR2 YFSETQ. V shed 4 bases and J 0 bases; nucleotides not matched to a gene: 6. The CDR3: CASSPRQGLAKNIQYF. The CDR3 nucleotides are TGCGCCAGCAGCCCACGACAGGGGTTAGCCAAAAACATTCAGTACTTC.

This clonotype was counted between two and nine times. CDR3: CASSLAAKETQYF. CDR3 DNA sequence: TGTGCCAGCAGTTTAGCAGCAAAAGAGACCCAGTACTTC. The chain couples TRBV12-3 or TRBV12-4 to TRBJ2-5; D call uncertain. The CDR3 covers 13 residues. V was trimmed by 0 bases and J by 3 bases, leaving 5 bases between them.

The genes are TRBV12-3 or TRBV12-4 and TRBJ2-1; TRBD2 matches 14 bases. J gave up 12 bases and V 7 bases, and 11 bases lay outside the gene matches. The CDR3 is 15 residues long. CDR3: CASIRTSGGQVGQFF. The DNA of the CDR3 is TGTGCCAGCATCAGGACTAGCGGGGGGCAGGTCGGGCAGTTCTTC.

The CDR3 reads CASSPTQGTGTQHF. The DNA of the CDR3 is TGTGCCAGCAGTCCCACGCAGGGGACGGGGACCCAGCATTTT. This chain uses TRBV12-3 or TRBV12-4 with TRBJ1-5, with D tentatively TRBD1 (6 bases). The CDR3 is made up of 14 amino acids. Deletions cut 5 bases from V and 11 bases from J, with 19 bases between.

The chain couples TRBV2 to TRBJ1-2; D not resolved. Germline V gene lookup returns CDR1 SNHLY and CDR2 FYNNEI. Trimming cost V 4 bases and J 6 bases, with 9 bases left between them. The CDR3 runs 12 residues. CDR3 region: CASSATRDGYTF. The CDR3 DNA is TGTGCCAGCAGTGCTACCAGAGATGGCTACACCTTC.

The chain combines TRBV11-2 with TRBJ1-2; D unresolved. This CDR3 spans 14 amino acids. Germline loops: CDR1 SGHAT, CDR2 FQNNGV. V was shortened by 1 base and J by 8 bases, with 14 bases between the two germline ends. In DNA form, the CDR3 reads TGTGCCAGCAGCTTAGTGGCAGGAGGAACCGGCTACACCTTC. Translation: CASSLVAGGTGYTF.

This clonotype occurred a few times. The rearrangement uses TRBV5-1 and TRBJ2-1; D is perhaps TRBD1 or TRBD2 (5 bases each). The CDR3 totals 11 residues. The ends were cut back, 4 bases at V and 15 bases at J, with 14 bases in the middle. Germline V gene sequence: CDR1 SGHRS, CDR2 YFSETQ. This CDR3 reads CASSGVGGRFF. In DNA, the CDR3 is TGCGCCAGCAGCGGCGTTGGGGGTCGGTTCTTC.

The CDR3 loop reads CASSVGVARGQETQYF. The CDR3 DNA reads as TGTGCCAGCAGCGTAGGTGTAGCACGGGGCCAAGAGACCCAGTACTTC. V and J are TRBV9 and TRBJ2-5, with D possibly TRBD2 on 5 matching bases. The CDR3 sequence is 16 residues long. Germline values: CDR1 SGDLS, CDR2 YYNGEE. Trimming pared 0 bases from V and 1 base from J, leaving 13 bases between.

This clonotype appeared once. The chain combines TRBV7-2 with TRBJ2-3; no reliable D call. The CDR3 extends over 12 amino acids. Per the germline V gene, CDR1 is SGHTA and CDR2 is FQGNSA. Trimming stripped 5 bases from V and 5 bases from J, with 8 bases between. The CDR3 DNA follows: TGTGCCAGCAGCAGCCCCGAAGATACGCAGTATTTT. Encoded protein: CASSSPEDTQYF.

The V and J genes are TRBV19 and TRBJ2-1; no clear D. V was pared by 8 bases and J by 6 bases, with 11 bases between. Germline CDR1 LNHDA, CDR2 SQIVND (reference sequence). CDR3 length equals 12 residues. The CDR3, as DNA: TGTGCCAGTTCCTGGGTCCGCAATGAGCAGTTCTTC. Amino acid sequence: CASSWVRNEQFF. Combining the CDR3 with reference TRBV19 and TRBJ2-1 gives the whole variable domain DGGITQSPKYLFRKEGQNVTLSCEQNLNHDAMYWYRQDPGQGLRLIYYSQIVNDFQKGDIAEGYSVSREKKESFPLTVTSAQKNPTAFYLCASSWVRNEQFFGPGTRLTVL.

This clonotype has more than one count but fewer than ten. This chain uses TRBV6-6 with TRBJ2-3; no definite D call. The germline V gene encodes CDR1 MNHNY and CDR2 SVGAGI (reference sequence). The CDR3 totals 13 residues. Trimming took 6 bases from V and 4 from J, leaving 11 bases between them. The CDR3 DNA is TGTGCCAGCAGCCGGGTCTCGGCAGATACGCAGTATTTT. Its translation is CASSRVSADTQYF.

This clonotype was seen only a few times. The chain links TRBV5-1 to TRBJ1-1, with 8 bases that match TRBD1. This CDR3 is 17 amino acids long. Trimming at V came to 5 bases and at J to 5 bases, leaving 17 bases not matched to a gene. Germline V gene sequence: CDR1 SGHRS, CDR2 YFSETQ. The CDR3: CASSPLGQGISRTEAFF. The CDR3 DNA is TGCGCCAGCAGTCCCCTCGGACAGGGTATATCAAGGACTGAAGCTTTCTTT.

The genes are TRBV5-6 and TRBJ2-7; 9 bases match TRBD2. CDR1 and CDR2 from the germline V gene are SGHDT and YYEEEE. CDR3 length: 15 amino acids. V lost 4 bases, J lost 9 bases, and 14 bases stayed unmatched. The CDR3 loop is CASSPPLRGGLGQYF. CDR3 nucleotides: TGTGCCAGCAGCCCCCCACTGCGGGGGGGCCTCGGGCAGTACTTC.

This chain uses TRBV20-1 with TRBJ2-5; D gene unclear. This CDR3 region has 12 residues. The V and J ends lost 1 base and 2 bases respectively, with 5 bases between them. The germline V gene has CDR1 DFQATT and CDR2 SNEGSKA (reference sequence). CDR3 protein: CSARVRQETQYF. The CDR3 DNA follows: TGCAGTGCTAGAGTGCGACAAGAGACCCAGTACTTC.